This TCR beta chain was profiled in a study of CD8 T cells in ankylosing spondylitis. In making TCR beta libraries, quantitative 5'-RACE with molecular barcodes was used. TCRdb processed the 5' RACE reads anew with MiXCR; each CDR3 protein has one entry. Among 250,000 to 350,000 distinct CDR3 sequences listed, about 20% were seen once. This clonotype was seen more than once but under ten times. This receptor was taken from a female donor with ankylosing spondylitis or in good health (not recorded which). Sequencing used blood, either unsorted or a sorted T cell fraction (not recorded which).

The CDR3 coding sequence is TGCGCCAGCAGCTTGAGGAGGGAGCTCGGGGAGCTGTTTTTT. Protein product: CASSLRRELGELFF. The V call is TRBV5-1, the J call TRBJ2-2; TRBD2 is a possible D gene (6 bases). The CDR3 totals 14 residues. From germline, CDR1 is SGHRS and CDR2 YFSETQ. Trimming cost V 1 base and J 7 bases, with 11 bases left between them. The variable domain in full, completed from reference TRBV5-1 and TRBJ2-2, reads KAGVTQTPRYLIKTRGQQVTLSCSPISGHRSVSWYQQTPGQGLQFLFEYFSETQRNKGNFPGRFSGRQFSNSRSEMNVSTLELGDSALYLCASSLRRELGELFFGEGSRLTVL.